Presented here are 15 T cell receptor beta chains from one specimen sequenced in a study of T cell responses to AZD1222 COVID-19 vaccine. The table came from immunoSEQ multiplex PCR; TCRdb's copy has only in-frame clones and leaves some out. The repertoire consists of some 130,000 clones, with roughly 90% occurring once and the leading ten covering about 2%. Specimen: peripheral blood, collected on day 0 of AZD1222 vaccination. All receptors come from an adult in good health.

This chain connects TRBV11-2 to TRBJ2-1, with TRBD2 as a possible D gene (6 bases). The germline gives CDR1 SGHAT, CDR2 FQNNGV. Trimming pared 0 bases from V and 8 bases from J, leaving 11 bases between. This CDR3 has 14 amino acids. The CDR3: CASSLERDGHEQFF. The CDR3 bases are TGTGCCAGCAGCTTAGAGCGGGATGGCCATGAGCAGTTCTTC. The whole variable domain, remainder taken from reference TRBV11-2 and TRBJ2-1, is EAGVAQSPRYKIIEKRQSVAFWCNPISGHATLYWYQQILGQGPKLLIQFQNNGVVDDSQLPKDRFSAERLKGVDSTLKIQPAKLEDSAVYLCASSLERDGHEQFFGPGTRLTVL.

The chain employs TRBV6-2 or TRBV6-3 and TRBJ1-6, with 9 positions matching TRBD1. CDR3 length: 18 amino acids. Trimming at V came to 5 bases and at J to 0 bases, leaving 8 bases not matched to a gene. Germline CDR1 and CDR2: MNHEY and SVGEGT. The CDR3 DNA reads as TGTGCCAGCAGTCAGGACAGGGGCCAGAGCTCCTATAATTCACCCCTCCACTTT. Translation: CASSQDRGQSSYNSPLHF.

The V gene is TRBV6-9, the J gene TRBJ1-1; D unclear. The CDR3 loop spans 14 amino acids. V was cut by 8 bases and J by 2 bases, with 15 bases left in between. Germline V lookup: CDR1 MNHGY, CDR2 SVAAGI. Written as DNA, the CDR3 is TGTGCCAGCGGGGTACCGCGTCCTAACACTGAAGCTTTCTTT. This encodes CASGVPRPNTEAFF.

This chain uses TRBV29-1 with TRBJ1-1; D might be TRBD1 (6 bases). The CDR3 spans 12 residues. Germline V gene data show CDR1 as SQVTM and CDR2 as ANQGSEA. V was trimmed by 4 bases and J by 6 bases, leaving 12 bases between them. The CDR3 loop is CSVAGDGPEAFF. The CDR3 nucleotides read TGCAGCGTTGCAGGGGACGGCCCTGAAGCTTTCTTT.

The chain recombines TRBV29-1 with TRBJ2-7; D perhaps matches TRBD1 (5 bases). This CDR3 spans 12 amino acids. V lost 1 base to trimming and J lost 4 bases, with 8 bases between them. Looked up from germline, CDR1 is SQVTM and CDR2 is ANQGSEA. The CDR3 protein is CSVEGQSYEQYF. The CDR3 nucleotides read TGCAGCGTTGAAGGACAGTCTTACGAGCAGTACTTC.

CDR3 sequence: CASSHGAGNYEQYF. The CDR3 DNA follows: TGTGCCAGCAGCCACGGTGCCGGGAACTACGAGCAGTACTTC. The chain carries TRBV7-9 and TRBJ2-7; maybe TRBD2 (5 bases). The V end was cut by 5 bases, the J end by 3 bases, with 14 bases between. Germline CDR1 SEHNR, CDR2 FQNEAQ (reference sequence). The CDR3 is made up of 14 amino acids.

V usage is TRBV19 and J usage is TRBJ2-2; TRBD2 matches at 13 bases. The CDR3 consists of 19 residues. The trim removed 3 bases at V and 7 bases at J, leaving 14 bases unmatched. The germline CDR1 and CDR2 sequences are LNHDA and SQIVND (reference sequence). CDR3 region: CASSIPLGLAGKGDGELFF. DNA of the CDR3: TGTGCCAGTAGTATCCCTTTGGGACTAGCGGGGAAGGGGGACGGGGAGCTGTTTTTT.

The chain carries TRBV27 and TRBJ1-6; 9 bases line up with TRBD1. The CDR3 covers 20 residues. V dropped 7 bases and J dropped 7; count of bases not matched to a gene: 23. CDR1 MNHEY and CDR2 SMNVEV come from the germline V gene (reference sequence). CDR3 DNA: TGTGCCAGCAATAAGAACAGGGGGCATGCCCCGCTGCAATCGAATTCACCCCTCCACTTT. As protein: CASNKNRGHAPLQSNSPLHF.

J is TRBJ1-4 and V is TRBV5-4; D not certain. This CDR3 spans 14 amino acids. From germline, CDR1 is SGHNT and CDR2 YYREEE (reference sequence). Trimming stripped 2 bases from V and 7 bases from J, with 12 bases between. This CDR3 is CASSLGGLGEKLFF. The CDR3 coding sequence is TGTGCCAGCAGCTTAGGAGGGTTGGGTGAAAAACTGTTTTTT. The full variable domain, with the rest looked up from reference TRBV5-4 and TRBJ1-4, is ETGVTQSPTHLIKTRGQQVTLRCSSQSGHNTVSWYQQALGQGPQFIFQYYREEENGRGNFPPRFSGLQFPNYSSELNVNALELDDSALYLCASSLGGLGEKLFFGSGTQLSVL.

DNA for the CDR3: TGTGCCAGCAGAACTACAGGGCTGAACACTGAAGCTTTCTTT. The encoded protein is CASRTTGLNTEAFF. The chain has TRBV27 and TRBJ1-1; D may be TRBD1 (6 bases). CDR1 and CDR2 from the germline V gene are MNHEY and SMNVEV (reference sequence). V gave up 6 bases and J gave up 0 bases, with 11 bases separating them. The CDR3 runs 14 residues.

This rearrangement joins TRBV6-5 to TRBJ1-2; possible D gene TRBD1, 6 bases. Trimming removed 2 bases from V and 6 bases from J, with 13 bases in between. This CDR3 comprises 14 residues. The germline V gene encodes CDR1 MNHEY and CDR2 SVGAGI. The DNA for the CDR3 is TGTGCCAGCAGTTACAGACAGGTCCATGATGGCTACACCTTC. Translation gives CASSYRQVHDGYTF.

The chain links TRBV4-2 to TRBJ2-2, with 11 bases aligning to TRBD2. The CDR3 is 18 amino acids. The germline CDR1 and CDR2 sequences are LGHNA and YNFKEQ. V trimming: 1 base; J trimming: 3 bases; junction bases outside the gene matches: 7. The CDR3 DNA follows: TGTGCCAGCAGCCAAGTTTCCGGGGGACTAGCGGACACCGGGGAGCTGTTTTTT. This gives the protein CASSQVSGGLADTGELFF.

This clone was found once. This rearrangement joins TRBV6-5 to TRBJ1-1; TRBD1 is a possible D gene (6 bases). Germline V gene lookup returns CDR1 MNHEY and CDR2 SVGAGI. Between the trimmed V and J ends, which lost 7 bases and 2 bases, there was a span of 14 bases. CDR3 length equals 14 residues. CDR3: CASTADRYNTEAFF. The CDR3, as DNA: TGTGCCAGCACCGCAGACAGGTACAACACTGAAGCTTTCTTT.

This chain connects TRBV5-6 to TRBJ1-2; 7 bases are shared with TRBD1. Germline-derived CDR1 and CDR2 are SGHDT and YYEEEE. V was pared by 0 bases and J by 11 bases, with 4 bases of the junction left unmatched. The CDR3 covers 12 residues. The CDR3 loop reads CASSLVRGSYTF. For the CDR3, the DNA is TGTGCCAGCAGCTTGGTCAGGGGGTCTTACACCTTC.

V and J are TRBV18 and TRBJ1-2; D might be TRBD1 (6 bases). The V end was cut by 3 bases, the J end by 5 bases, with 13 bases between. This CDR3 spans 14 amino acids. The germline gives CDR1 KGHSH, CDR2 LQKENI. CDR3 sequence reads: CASSPLPQGYGYTF. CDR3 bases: TGTGCCAGCTCACCTCTTCCACAGGGTTATGGCTACACCTTC.